The 15 T cell receptor beta chains in this list originate from one sample, sequenced in a study of metastatic and nonmetastatic thyroid tumors. Ahead of thyroid surgery, no patient had received treatment of any kind. TCRdb reanalyzed the PCR reads via MiXCR. There are about 92,000 clones in the sample; more than 13% occur only once, and roughly 4% lies in the top ten. Material for sequencing was blood. The receptors shown here come from a female donor with papillary thyroid cancer or a benign thyroid nodule (not recorded which). Some clones in this sample may be carry-over from other donors' samples.

This clone was counted many times. This sequence joins TRBV7-2 and TRBJ2-5; 10 bases agree with TRBD2. Germline CDR1 SGHTA, CDR2 FQGNSA. The CDR3 runs to 17 residues. V shed 2 bases, J shed 5 bases, and the junction held 11 bases outside the gene matches. CDR3 coding DNA: TGTGCCAGCAGCTTAAGGCTAGGGCTAGCGGGGGTTGAGACCCAGTACTTC. Translation gives CASSLRLGLAGVETQYF.

This clone was picked up many times. The chain carries TRBV4-2 and TRBJ2-2, with 14 bases aligning to TRBD2. Trimming took 6 bases from V and 7 from J; bases not matched to a gene: 7. CDR3 size: 16 residues. Germline values: CDR1 LGHNA, CDR2 YNFKEQ. CDR3 amino acids: CASSRTSGGNGGELFF. The DNA of the CDR3 is TGTGCCAGCAGTCGGACTAGCGGGGGGAATGGCGGGGAGCTGTTTTTT.

This clone occurred many times. This chain connects TRBV5-5 to TRBJ2-1; D perhaps matches TRBD2 (6 bases). Germline V gives CDR1 SGHKS, CDR2 YYEKEE (reference sequence). The CDR3 contains 15 residues. V lost 0 bases and J 2 bases, leaving 9 bases between the germline ends. The CDR3 loop is CASSLGGRPYNEQFF. CDR3 sequence (DNA): TGTGCCAGCAGCTTGGGGGGGAGGCCCTACAATGAGCAGTTCTTC.

This clone was seen repeatedly, ten times or more. Other DNA sequences within the sample encode an identical CDR3. The V call is TRBV5-1, the J call TRBJ2-4; D call uncertain. Germline V gives CDR1 SGHRS, CDR2 YFSETQ. This CDR3 contains 20 residues. Trimming shortened V by 2 bases and J by 0 bases, and 24 bases separated the two germline ends. The CDR3 protein is CASSLGRWQPVTVAKNIQYF. CDR3 DNA: TGCGCCAGCAGCTTAGGTCGGTGGCAGCCCGTTACGGTAGCCAAAAACATTCAGTACTTC.

As concerns this clone: A much bigger clone sits one base away, suggesting this may be a read error. This sample also contains other DNA sequences that code for the same CDR3. The CDR3 reads CAIRGFGGRTEAFF. The CDR3 DNA follows: TGTGCCATCAGGGGTTTCGGGGGGCGGACTGAAGCTTTCTTC. This chain links TRBV10-3 with TRBJ1-1; TRBD1 is a possible D gene (6 bases). Looked up from germline, CDR1 is ENHRY and CDR2 is SYGVKD. CDR3 size: 14 residues.

There are many counts of this clone. The V and J genes are TRBV7-2 and TRBJ1-2, with 8 bases matching TRBD1. Germline loops: CDR1 SGHTA, CDR2 FQGNSA. The CDR3 is 15 residues long. V was clipped by 5 bases and J by 6 bases; unmatched bases: 11. DNA of the CDR3: TGTGCCAGCAGCAAAGACAGGGGTAGGCTTCATGGCTACACCTTC. Translated, it gives CASSKDRGRLHGYTF. Complete variable domain (other parts from reference TRBV7-2 and TRBJ1-2): GAGVSQSPSNKVTEKGKDVELRCDPISGHTALYWYRQSLGQGLEFLIYFQGNSAPDKSGLPSDRFSAERTGGSVSTLTIQRTQQEDSAVYLCASSKDRGRLHGYTFGSGTRLTVV.

Concerning this clone: Its ends do not fully match the called genes, so a read error is possible. The V call is TRBV30, the J call TRBJ1-3, with TRBD1 matching over 10 bases. This CDR3 comprises 19 residues. Per the germline V gene, CDR1 is GTSNPN and CDR2 is SVGIG (reference sequence). In nucleotides, the CDR3 is TGTGCCTGGGGCCATACCGGGACAGGGGATTTAAGTGCTGGAAACAGCATATATTTT. Amino acid sequence: CAWGHTGTGDLSAGNSIYF.

The CDR3 here is CASRRTGTGTYEQYF. In nucleotides, the CDR3 is TGTGCCAGCAGACGGACTGGGACAGGGACCTACGAGCAGTACTTC. V is TRBV7-2 and J is TRBJ2-7; TRBD1 agrees at 9 bases. This CDR3 is 15 amino acids long. With 6 bases clipped from V and 2 bases from J, the junction kept 8 bases outside the gene matches. Germline V gives CDR1 SGHTA, CDR2 FQGNSA.

This clone is termed medium-sized. The chain is built from TRBV19 and TRBJ1-5; D gene uncertain. Trimming left V 6 bases short and J 4 bases short, with 13 bases between. Germline V gene lookup returns CDR1 LNHDA and CDR2 SQIVND (reference sequence). This CDR3 spans 14 amino acids. This CDR3 reads CASRQRGDNQPQHF. The CDR3, as DNA: TGTGCCAGTAGGCAGCGGGGAGATAATCAGCCCCAGCATTTT.

At least ten counts were recorded for this clone. This rearrangement joins TRBV5-6 to TRBJ2-7; either TRBD1 or TRBD2 may supply D (5 bases each). Germline CDR1 reads SGHDT; CDR2 reads YYEEEE. The CDR3 consists of 12 residues. Trimming pared 7 bases from V and 6 bases from J, leaving 14 bases between. CDR3 sequence reads: CASSRDVGEQYF. Written as DNA, the CDR3 is TGTGCCAGCTCCAGGGACGTGGGCGAGCAGTACTTC.

This clone was counted at least ten times. The rearrangement uses TRBV11-2 and TRBJ1-3; D may be TRBD1 (6 bases). Deletions cut 2 bases from V and 2 bases from J, with 16 bases between. The germline gives CDR1 SGHAT, CDR2 FQNNGV. The CDR3 is 17 residues long. CDR3 sequence reads: CASSLLPQGGTGNTIYF. CDR3 nucleotides: TGTGCCAGCAGCTTACTTCCACAGGGTGGCACTGGAAACACCATATATTTT.

This clone showed up many times. V gene TRBV6-2 or TRBV6-3 combines with J gene TRBJ1-2, with D uncertain. This CDR3 contains 15 residues. Germline CDR1 and CDR2: MNHEY and SVGEGT. The germline V and J ends were trimmed by 0 bases and 5 bases, with 13 bases remaining between them. CDR3 nucleotides: TGTGCCAGCAGTTACTCGTGGGGTAATCTTTATGGCTACACCTTC. Protein: CASSYSWGNLYGYTF.

This clone was seen repeatedly, ten times or more. The chain carries TRBV20-1 and TRBJ1-2; TRBD1 matches 9 bases. The CDR3 is 20 residues long. From germline, CDR1 is DFQATT and CDR2 SNEGSKA (reference sequence). Trimming at V came to 1 base and at J to 1 base, leaving 19 bases not matched to a gene. The CDR3 coding sequence is TGCAGTGCTAGAGTTGCTAGTTTTGGGGACAGGGCGAATTTTAACTATGGCTACACCTTC. Protein: CSARVASFGDRANFNYGYTF.

This clone was seen repeatedly, ten times or more. This chain connects TRBV28 to TRBJ2-2; 11 bases map to TRBD2. V lost 6 bases to trimming and J lost 4 bases; unmatched junction nucleotides: 4. The CDR3 covers 15 residues. The germline V gene encodes CDR1 MDHEN and CDR2 SYDVKM. The CDR3 spells CASSLGTSGTGELFF. The CDR3, as DNA: TGTGCCAGCAGCCTTGGGACTAGCGGCACCGGGGAGCTGTTTTTT.

This clone appeared many times. The chain joins TRBV7-9 to TRBJ1-5, with D uncertain. Germline lookup yields CDR1 SEHNR and CDR2 FQNEAQ (reference sequence). There are 15 residues in the CDR3. The V and J ends lost 4 bases and 3 bases respectively, with 13 bases between them. DNA for the CDR3: TGTGCCAGCAGCTCATTGGACGGGCCCAATCAGCCCCAGCATTTT. Its protein is CASSSLDGPNQPQHF.